Listed below are T cell receptor beta chains from one sample, sequenced in a study of human versus mouse CDR3 diversity and MHC coevolution. TCRdb keeps only in-frame clones here, not all; method: immunoSEQ multiplex PCR. Among 45,000 to 75,000 clones, around 94% were seen once, and the ten largest hold under 20%. The sample comprised naive CD4+ T cells from blood. Receptors were obtained from a person aged 55 to 75 in good health. Both conserved end residues are trimmed from each CDR3. Fields, in order: V gene, CDR3 protein.

TRBV5-6,ASTRLSGEGQETQY
TRBV30,AWTSTGNYQPQH
TRBV11-2,ASSFMGTGGDEQF
TRBV5-1,ASSPTSGRGDNEQF
TRBV5-1,ASSLEAGESDTQY
TRBV9,ASTPLSENTGELF
TRBV7-3,ASSLMGQNTEAF
TRBV5-6,ASSLGTTGGYEKLF
TRBV5-1,ASNTGATNEKLF
TRBV6-5,ASSRGAVANEKLF
TRBV29-1,SVPWGRRDAEAF
TRBV11-3,ASSPRTGKDEQF
TRBV10-2,ASSTRADSTDTQY
TRBV27,ASSLRQRNTEAF
TRBV5-1,ASSLAGGPGGELF
TRBV5-1,ASSSLGGSGTEAF
TRBV6-5,ARGHGTGQGEKLF
TRBV30,AWSLQGLGNTEAF
TRBV6-1,ASRLTGPNTEAF
TRBV6-6,ASSYSGGRAENIQY
TRBV11-3,ASSLDSGLVAYEQY
TRBV2,ASSNRLAITDTQY
TRBV5-1,ASSLGLAGQETQY
TRBV6-6,ASSTGPTNQPQH
TRBV5-4,ASSLGSRTGDTEAF
TRBV5-6,ASSSSWARETQY
TRBV6-4,ASSETGSKEQY
TRBV12-5,ASGAGTSGMGEQF
TRBV5-1,ASSLSLGEGNTQY
TRBV19,ASSIVLAGGGDNEQF
TRBV9,ASSVLSGSLTDTQY
TRBV6-5,ASSPRSGAGYT
TRBV19,ASKLAGAQETQY
TRBV5-1,ASSLEGTIYGYT
TRBV18,ASSPMRETGELF
TRBV7-2,ASSREGTVAGNTIY
TRBV5-4,AGGGGQETQY
TRBV5-1,ASGSGPNTGELF
TRBV25-1,ASSESSVNTGELF
TRBV7-6,ASSLAVRAGGRPSYNEQF
TRBV15,ATSRDQGEDEKLF
TRBV10-3,AISRFTAENNEQF
TRBV7-9,ASSTDRVYEQY
TRBV7-2,ASSPAGLAGAARAY
TRBV6-5,ASSEQGIAGNTIY
TRBV6-4,ASRPDRGFYGYT
TRBV9,ASSTGTGLEGEAF
TRBV11-3,ASSLEPSGQY
TRBV9,ASSVARGSGVQF
TRBV6-5,ASSRDTKTVAF
TRBV29-1,SVEGRRGTDTQY
TRBV7-3,ASSPPGADTQY
TRBV6-1,ASRLAGEPGELF
TRBV5-1,ASSQAGTSYEQY
TRBV29-1,SVDLGGRTGGVEQY
TRBV5-1,ASSQTAVAGQETQY
TRBV19,ASRDRGRPGEKLF